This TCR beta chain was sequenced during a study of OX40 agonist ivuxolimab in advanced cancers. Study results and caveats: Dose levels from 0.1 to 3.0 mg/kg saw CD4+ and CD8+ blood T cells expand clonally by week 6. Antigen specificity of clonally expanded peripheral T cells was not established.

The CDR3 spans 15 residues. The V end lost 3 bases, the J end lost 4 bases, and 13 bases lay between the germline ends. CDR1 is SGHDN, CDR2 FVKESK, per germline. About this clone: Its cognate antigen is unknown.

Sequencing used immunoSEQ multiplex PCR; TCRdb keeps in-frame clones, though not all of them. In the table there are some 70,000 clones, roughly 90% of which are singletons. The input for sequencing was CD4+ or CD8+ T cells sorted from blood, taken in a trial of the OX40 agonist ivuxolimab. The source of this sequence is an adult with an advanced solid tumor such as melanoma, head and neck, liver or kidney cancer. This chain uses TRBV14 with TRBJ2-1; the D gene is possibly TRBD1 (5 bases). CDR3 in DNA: TGTGCCAGCAGCCACCTGGACAAGCAATACAATGAGCAGTTCTTC. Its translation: CASSHLDKQYNEQFF.